Each of the 29 T cell receptor beta chains below was sequenced from the same sample in a study of cytomegalovirus exposure and HLA in healthy donors. PCR involved 60 Vbeta and 13 Jbeta primers. Using immunoSEQ multiplex PCR, the repertoire was profiled, and TCRdb retains in-frame clones only, with some absent. The sample lists some 200,000 clones; about 62% were seen once. The sequenced material came from PBMCs. The receptors stem from a man aged 40-49 years in good health and CMV-seronegative.

This sequence joins TRBV5-4 and TRBJ1-6, with 7 bases aligning to TRBD1. CDR1 and CDR2 from the germline V gene are SGHNT and YYREEE (reference sequence). J was trimmed by 5 bases and V by 4 bases; bases with no gene match: 3. The CDR3 has 14 residues. CDR3 DNA: TGTGCCAGCAGCCAAGACAGGGATAATTCACCCCTCCACTTT. The encoded protein is CASSQDRDNSPLHF.

CDR3 nucleotides: TGTGCCAGCAGCTTACAGGATCAGCCCCAGCATTTT. Its translation is CASSLQDQPQHF. The chain carries TRBV7-2 and TRBJ1-5; D uncertain. Trimming removed 2 bases at V and 5 bases at J, with 4 bases between. The CDR3 has 12 amino acids. From germline, CDR1 is SGHTA and CDR2 FQGNSA.

J is TRBJ2-1 and V is TRBV9; 10 nucleotides agree with TRBD2. V lost 6 bases to trimming and J lost 2 bases; unmatched junction nucleotides: 5. Germline V gene lookup returns CDR1 SGDLS and CDR2 YYNGEE. The CDR3 totals 15 residues. The CDR3 loop is CASTRLAGAYNEQFF. CDR3 sequence (DNA): TGTGCCAGCACAAGGCTAGCGGGAGCCTACAATGAGCAGTTCTTC.

The rearrangement uses TRBV2 and TRBJ2-1; 7 positions agree with TRBD1. Germline assignment: CDR1 SNHLY and CDR2 FYNNEI. The CDR3 is made up of 14 amino acids. The V and J ends lost 4 bases and 4 bases, in that order; junction bases with no gene match: 4. The CDR3 DNA is TGTGCCAGCAGTGGACAGGGTAATTACAATGAGCAGTTCTTC. It translates to CASSGQGNYNEQFF.

CDR3 bases: TGTGCCAGCACCCCGGCAGGGCGGACTGAAGCTTTCTTT. It translates to CASTPAGRTEAFF. V usage is TRBV28 and J usage is TRBJ1-1, with D possibly matching TRBD1 (5 bases). The CDR3 runs 13 residues. Germline V gives CDR1 MDHEN, CDR2 SYDVKM. Deletions cut 7 bases from V and 5 bases from J, with 14 bases between. Drawing the rest from reference TRBV28 and TRBJ1-1, the complete variable domain is DVKVTQSSRYLVKRTGEKVFLECVQDMDHENMFWYRQDPGLGLRLIYFSYDVKMKEKGDIPEGYSVSREKKERFSLILESASTNQTSMYLCASTPAGRTEAFFGQGTRLTVV.

V gene TRBV19 combines with J gene TRBJ1-5; TRBD1 might be the D (5 bases). From germline, CDR1 is LNHDA and CDR2 SQIVND (reference sequence). The V and J ends lost 10 bases and 1 base respectively, with 14 bases between them. This CDR3 has 14 amino acids. The CDR3, as DNA: TGTGCCACCCTGGCGGGGGGGAGCAATCAGCCCCAGCATTTT. Translated, it gives CATLAGGSNQPQHF.

This clone came up a few times. The rearrangement uses TRBV30 and TRBJ1-3; 7 nucleotides line up with TRBD1. CDR3 size: 15 residues. J gave up 0 bases and V 2 bases, and 4 bases lay outside the gene matches. CDR1 and CDR2 (germline): GTSNPN, SVGIG (reference sequence). The CDR3 DNA reads TGTGCCTGGAGTCTGGACAGGAACTCTGGAAACACCATATATTTT. Protein product: CAWSLDRNSGNTIYF.

This chain joins TRBV19 and TRBJ1-2; TRBD1 aligns across 9 bases. V dropped 5 bases and J dropped 4; count of bases not matched to a gene: 11. CDR1 is LNHDA, CDR2 SQIVND, per germline (reference sequence). The CDR3 loop spans 16 amino acids. The CDR3 spells CASSRQGGESVYGYTF. The CDR3 coding sequence is TGTGCCAGTAGTCGACAGGGGGGGGAAAGTGTCTATGGCTACACCTTC.

The chain carries TRBV10-1 and TRBJ2-2; D is possibly TRBD1 (5 bases). The germline gives CDR1 WNHNN, CDR2 SYGVQD (reference sequence). V lost 6 bases and J lost 1, with 9 bases in between. The CDR3 loop spans 14 amino acids. The DNA of the CDR3 is TGCGCCAGCAGGCGGACAAAGAACACCGGGGAGCTGTTTTTT. Protein: CASRRTKNTGELFF.

The chain couples TRBV7-8 to TRBJ2-2; a possible D gene is TRBD1 (6 bases). Germline V gene lookup returns CDR1 SGHVS and CDR2 FQNEAQ. Trimming took off 5 bases at V and 7 bases at J, with 23 bases between the two ends. There are 17 residues in the CDR3. CDR3 region: CASSPERWGRNDGELFF. The CDR3 coding sequence is TGTGCCAGCAGCCCCGAGAGGTGGGGGCGAAATGACGGGGAGCTGTTTTTT. The full variable domain, with the rest looked up from reference TRBV7-8 and TRBJ2-2, is GAGVSQSPRYKVAKRGQDVALRCDPISGHVSLFWYQQALGQGPEFLTYFQNEAQLDKSGLPSDRFFAERPEGSVSTLKIQRTQQEDSAVYLCASSPERWGRNDGELFFGEGSRLTVL.

This clone came up many times. The chain joins TRBV6-5 to TRBJ1-4; weak D call: TRBD1 (5 bases). Germline CDR1 MNHEY, CDR2 SVGAGI. Trimming left V 4 bases short and J 4 bases short, with 16 bases between. This CDR3 spans 16 amino acids. The CDR3 nucleotides are TGTGCCAGCAGTTCTAGGGCTTACAGGAGTAATGAAAAACTGTTTTTT. Its protein product is CASSSRAYRSNEKLFF.

The chain links TRBV5-4 to TRBJ1-1, with no clear D. Germline CDR1 and CDR2: SGHNT and YYREEE (reference sequence). V lost 4 bases and J lost 6, with 13 bases in between. The length of the CDR3 is 13 residues. This chain's CDR3 is CASSRADGAEAFF. In nucleotides, the CDR3 is TGTGCCAGCAGCAGAGCGGACGGGGCTGAAGCTTTCTTT.

The table lists this clone with a few counts. The gene calls are TRBV5-1 and TRBJ2-1; 10 bases are shared with TRBD1. With V trimmed by 6 bases and J by 7 bases, 4 bases remained unmatched. Germline V gene sequence: CDR1 SGHRS, CDR2 YFSETQ. The CDR3 runs 13 residues. CDR3 residues: CASMEGQGNEQFF. The CDR3 nucleotides read TGCGCCAGCATGGAGGGACAGGGGAATGAGCAGTTCTTC. The variable domain in full, with the rest retrieved from reference TRBV5-1 and TRBJ2-1, is KAGVTQTPRYLIKTRGQQVTLSCSPISGHRSVSWYQQTPGQGLQFLFEYFSETQRNKGNFPGRFSGRQFSNSRSEMNVSTLELGDSALYLCASMEGQGNEQFFGPGTRLTVL.

The rearrangement uses TRBV14 and TRBJ1-1, with D unclear. This CDR3 spans 13 amino acids. With 0 bases removed from V and 1 base from J, the gap between germline ends came to 3 bases. CDR1 is SGHDN and CDR2 is FVKESK in the germline V gene. CDR3 amino acids: CASSQDRNTEAFF. CDR3 DNA: TGTGCCAGCAGCCAAGATAGGAACACTGAAGCTTTCTTT.

This chain links TRBV27 with TRBJ2-3; TRBD1 aligns across 7 bases. The V gene's germline CDR1 is MNHEY and CDR2 SMNVEV (reference sequence). The length of the CDR3 is 14 residues. After removal of 6 bases from V and 1 base from J, the junction contained 4 bases not matched to a gene. The CDR3 sequence: CASRNRGGTDTQYF. CDR3 sequence (DNA): TGTGCCAGCAGGAACAGGGGCGGCACAGATACGCAGTATTTT.

The chain joins TRBV9 to TRBJ2-1; 8 bases are shared with TRBD1. Germline V CDR1 and CDR2: SGDLS, YYNGEE. V trimming: 4 bases; J trimming: 6 bases; junction bases outside the gene matches: 3. The CDR3 is 13 residues long. The CDR3 DNA is TGTGCCAGCAGCCTCGGACAGGGCAATGAGCAGTTCTTC. Translating gives CASSLGQGNEQFF.

This chain connects TRBV29-1 to TRBJ1-4; D is possibly TRBD1 (6 bases). This CDR3 is built from 12 residues. Germline loops: CDR1 SQVTM, CDR2 ANQGSEA. Trimming stripped 3 bases from V and 6 bases from J, with 8 bases between. DNA of the CDR3: TGCAGCGTTGACAGGGGCCATGAAAAACTGTTTTTT. It specifies CSVDRGHEKLFF.

V usage is TRBV5-4 and J usage is TRBJ2-7; D is ambiguous. Germline V lookup: CDR1 SGHNT, CDR2 YYREEE (reference sequence). The V gene lost 2 bases and the J gene lost 1 base, with 13 bases spanning the gap. This CDR3 region has 15 residues. This CDR3 reads CASSFFPTQSYEQYF. CDR3 sequence (DNA): TGTGCCAGCAGCTTCTTCCCTACGCAATCCTACGAGCAGTACTTC.

The gene calls are TRBV7-9 and TRBJ2-2, with D uncertain. Germline CDR1 is SEHNR and CDR2 is FQNEAQ (reference sequence). Deletions cut 3 bases from V and 7 bases from J, with 3 bases between. The CDR3 totals 11 residues. The CDR3 spells CASSFHGELFF. CDR3 sequence (DNA): TGTGCCAGCAGCTTCCACGGGGAGCTGTTTTTT.

The V and J genes are TRBV5-1 and TRBJ2-7; 10 bases align to TRBD1. CDR1 and CDR2 from the germline V gene are SGHRS and YFSETQ. V shed 0 bases and J 4 bases; nucleotides not matched to a gene: 1. CDR3 length equals 14 residues. DNA of the CDR3: TGCGCCAGCAGCTTGGGGACAGGGGGGTACGAGCAGTACTTC. Translation: CASSLGTGGYEQYF.

This chain joins TRBV19 and TRBJ2-3; 10 nucleotides match TRBD2. The CDR3 has 14 residues. The trim removed 7 bases at V and 4 bases at J, leaving 5 bases unmatched. Germline V gives CDR1 LNHDA, CDR2 SQIVND (reference sequence). The CDR3 DNA reads as TGTGCCAGTAAGAGCGGGGGGGCTGCAGATACGCAGTATTTT. It specifies CASKSGGAADTQYF.

This chain uses TRBV5-4 with TRBJ2-1; TRBD1 is a possible D gene (6 bases). The ends were cut back, 4 bases at V and 0 bases at J, with 11 bases in the middle. CDR1 SGHNT and CDR2 YYREEE come from the germline V gene (reference sequence). This CDR3 region has 15 residues. As DNA, the CDR3 is TGTGCCAGCAGCCCGGACAGTCCCTCCTACAATGAGCAGTTCTTC. It encodes CASSPDSPSYNEQFF.

This clone has just a few counts. The chain joins TRBV5-8 to TRBJ2-7; D might be TRBD2 (6 bases). Deletions cut 9 bases from V and 3 bases from J, with 13 bases between. Germline values: CDR1 SGHTS, CDR2 YDEGEE. This CDR3 is built from 12 residues. CDR3 residues: CATSGTVYEQYF. CDR3 nucleotide sequence: TGTGCCACCTCGGGGACTGTCTACGAGCAGTACTTC.

The chain uses TRBV7-7 and TRBJ2-5; 9 bases agree with TRBD2. Per the germline V gene, CDR1 is SSHAT and CDR2 is FNYEAQ (reference sequence). V lost 1 base and J lost 5; bases outside the gene matches: 5. CDR3 length equals 15 residues. CDR3 DNA: TGTGCCAGCAGCTTAGGGGACAGCGGGGGGGAGACCCAGTACTTC. Translation gives CASSLGDSGGETQYF.

V is TRBV4-2 and J is TRBJ1-5, with D uncertain. The CDR3 runs 14 residues. V gave up 3 bases and J gave up 15 bases, with 21 bases separating them. Germline V gene lookup returns CDR1 LGHNA and CDR2 YNFKEQ. CDR3 sequence (DNA): TGTGCCAGCAGCCAGGACGGGGATTATCAGCCGGGGCATTTT. It is translated as CASSQDGDYQPGHF.

Details on this clone: Germline and junction disagree at one end, which may indicate a read error. The chain carries TRBV7-7 and TRBJ2-3, with 8 bases lining up with TRBD2. The germline gives CDR1 SSHAT, CDR2 FNYEAQ (reference sequence). This CDR3 region has 15 residues. CDR3 protein: CASSYGLASTDTQYF. For the CDR3, the DNA is TGTGCTAGCAGCTACGGACTAGCCAGCACAGATACGCAGTATTTT.

This sequence joins TRBV5-8 and TRBJ2-4; TRBD2 might be the D (6 bases). The CDR3 has 17 residues. The V end was cut by 4 bases, the J end by 7 bases, with 24 bases between. The germline CDR1 and CDR2 sequences are SGHTS and YDEGEE. The CDR3 DNA reads as TGTGCCAGCAGCCCTCTCCGGTTGGGGGGAGGTAGGAACATTCAGTACTTC. Its protein product is CASSPLRLGGGRNIQYF.

The chain joins TRBV19 to TRBJ2-1; 9 bases are a match to TRBD2. With 5 bases clipped from V and 4 bases from J, the junction kept 6 bases outside the gene matches. This CDR3 is built from 15 residues. In germline, CDR1 is LNHDA, CDR2 SQIVND (reference sequence). The CDR3 spells CASSPSGLAYNEQFF. In DNA form, the CDR3 reads TGTGCCAGTAGTCCCTCTGGACTAGCGTACAATGAGCAGTTCTTC. The full variable domain, completed using reference TRBV19 and TRBJ2-1, is DGGITQSPKYLFRKEGQNVTLSCEQNLNHDAMYWYRQDPGQGLRLIYYSQIVNDFQKGDIAEGYSVSREKKESFPLTVTSAQKNPTAFYLCASSPSGLAYNEQFFGPGTRLTVL.

The chain recombines TRBV7-8 with TRBJ2-2; D possibly corresponds to TRBD1 (6 bases). Germline-derived CDR1 and CDR2 are SGHVS and FQNEAQ. This CDR3 comprises 15 residues. V gave up 1 base and J gave up 7 bases, with 13 bases separating them. DNA for the CDR3: TGTGCCAGCAGCTTAGATCGGCCAGGGGTCGGGGAGCTGTTTTTT. Translating gives CASSLDRPGVGELFF. Full variable domain (remainder filled in from reference TRBV7-8 and TRBJ2-2): GAGVSQSPRYKVAKRGQDVALRCDPISGHVSLFWYQQALGQGPEFLTYFQNEAQLDKSGLPSDRFFAERPEGSVSTLKIQRTQQEDSAVYLCASSLDRPGVGELFFGEGSRLTVL.